This section outlines one T cell receptor (beta chain) sequence together with its context. This sample stems from a study of T cell changes during pregnancy in multiple sclerosis. From germline, CDR1 is SNHLY and CDR2 FYNNEI. V shed 6 bases, J shed 9 bases, and the junction held 16 bases outside the gene matches. The CDR3 has 16 amino acids. Sequencing was performed with immunoSEQ multiplex PCR; in TCRdb, only in-frame clones are kept and a portion is missing. Of 64,000 or so clones in the sample, approximately 90% were seen once. The receptor comes from a female donor with multiple sclerosis, enrolled in a pregnancy study. The specimen was peripheral blood, collected in the first trimester of pregnancy. The chain links TRBV2 to TRBJ2-1, with TRBD1 matching over 8 bases. CDR3 DNA: TGTGCCAGCAGAGTGCAGGGGGCACACGCAGGCGGTGAGCAGTTCTTC. Amino acids: CASRVQGAHAGGEQFF.